A selection of T cell receptor beta chains follows, all from one sample in a study of cytomegalovirus exposure and HLA in healthy donors. Sequencing used immunoSEQ multiplex PCR; TCRdb keeps in-frame clones, though not all of them. The sample has 150,000 to 170,000 clones; about 82% are singletons. The material sequenced was PBMCs. These receptors came from a human donor in good health. CDR3s leave out the opening cysteine and the closing phenylalanine or tryptophan. A D gene is named only where the DNA matches it firmly.

v_gene: TRBV6-6; d_gene: .; j_gene: TRBJ1-1; CDR3aa: ASSLVPSTEAF
v_gene: TRBV6-5; d_gene: .; j_gene: TRBJ1-1; CDR3aa: ASRRGRAHTEAF
v_gene: TRBV5-4; d_gene: TRBD2; j_gene: TRBJ2-5; CDR3aa: ASSWASGQETQY
v_gene: TRBV28; d_gene: TRBD1; j_gene: TRBJ2-1; CDR3aa: ASTPGDSYNEQF
v_gene: TRBV2; d_gene: TRBD1; j_gene: TRBJ1-1; CDR3aa: ASKRTGAEAF
v_gene: TRBV29-1; d_gene: .; j_gene: TRBJ2-5; CDR3aa: SPFRAAEETQY
v_gene: TRBV30; d_gene: .; j_gene: TRBJ1-5; CDR3aa: AWSVTDNQPQH
v_gene: TRBV30; d_gene: .; j_gene: TRBJ1-5; CDR3aa: AWSAGSQPQH
v_gene: TRBV28; d_gene: .; j_gene: TRBJ2-1; CDR3aa: ASSLPPGYLVTHSYNEQF
v_gene: TRBV4-1; d_gene: .; j_gene: TRBJ1-1; CDR3aa: ASSQDLRENTEAF
v_gene: TRBV4-2; d_gene: .; j_gene: TRBJ2-7; CDR3aa: ASSQETGYEQY
v_gene: TRBV4-1; d_gene: TRBD1; j_gene: TRBJ1-1; CDR3aa: ASSRGQGAF
v_gene: TRBV4-1; d_gene: .; j_gene: TRBJ2-7; CDR3aa: ASSQVVAYEQY
v_gene: TRBV27; d_gene: .; j_gene: TRBJ2-2; CDR3aa: ASGGTDTTGELF
v_gene: TRBV2; d_gene: TRBD1; j_gene: TRBJ1-2; CDR3aa: AGGQGADYGYT
v_gene: TRBV4-1; d_gene: TRBD2; j_gene: TRBJ2-2; CDR3aa: ASSQARGRANGELF
v_gene: TRBV7-2; d_gene: TRBD2; j_gene: TRBJ2-2; CDR3aa: ASSSEPTSGTAGELF
v_gene: TRBV7-2; d_gene: .; j_gene: TRBJ2-1; CDR3aa: ASSPRGYNEQF
v_gene: TRBV4-2; d_gene: TRBD2; j_gene: TRBJ2-5; CDR3aa: ASSQEAWRGVLETQY
v_gene: TRBV29-1; d_gene: .; j_gene: TRBJ2-3; CDR3aa: SVEDSGFSSTDTQY
v_gene: TRBV5-6; d_gene: TRBD2; j_gene: TRBJ2-3; CDR3aa: ASSLALAGVVEITDTQY
v_gene: TRBV19; d_gene: .; j_gene: TRBJ2-7; CDR3aa: ASRPGASSYEQY
v_gene: TRBV18; d_gene: .; j_gene: TRBJ1-2; CDR3aa: ASSPRTETNYGYT
v_gene: TRBV6-1; d_gene: TRBD1; j_gene: TRBJ1-5; CDR3aa: ASSADRAPNQPQH
v_gene: TRBV6-5; d_gene: .; j_gene: TRBJ1-6; CDR3aa: ASSPTTDHLSPLH
v_gene: TRBV5-6; d_gene: .; j_gene: TRBJ2-3; CDR3aa: ASSLVLTDTQY
v_gene: TRBV27; d_gene: TRBD1; j_gene: TRBJ2-6; CDR3aa: ASSSWTGGASGANVLT
v_gene: TRBV15; d_gene: TRBD2; j_gene: TRBJ2-2; CDR3aa: ATRIAGVTGELF
v_gene: TRBV15; d_gene: TRBD1; j_gene: TRBJ1-1; CDR3aa: ATSRRTGSEAF